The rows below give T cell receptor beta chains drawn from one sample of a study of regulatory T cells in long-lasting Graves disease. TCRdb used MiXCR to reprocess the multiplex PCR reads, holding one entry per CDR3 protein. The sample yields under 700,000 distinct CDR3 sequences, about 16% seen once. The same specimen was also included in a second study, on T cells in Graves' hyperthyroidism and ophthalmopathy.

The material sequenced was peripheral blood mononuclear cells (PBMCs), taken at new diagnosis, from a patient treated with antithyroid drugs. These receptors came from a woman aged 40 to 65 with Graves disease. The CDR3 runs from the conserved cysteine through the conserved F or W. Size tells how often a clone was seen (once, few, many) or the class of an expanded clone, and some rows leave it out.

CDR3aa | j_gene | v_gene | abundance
CASSGEGHLNTEAFF | TRBJ1-1 | TRBV6-1 | many
CASSPAGEYGYTF | TRBJ1-2 | TRBV5-1 | few
CASRYGARTSTETQYF | TRBJ2-5 | TRBV6-5 | many
CASSEEGARDNEQFF | TRBJ2-1 | TRBV2 | many
CASTRGVSYNEQFF | TRBJ2-1 | TRBV12-3/TRBV12-4 | many
CASSRNVPQGGETTEAFF | TRBJ1-1 | TRBV19 | few
CASRTDRQYF | TRBJ2-3 | TRBV12-3/TRBV12-4 | .
CAISQGAQITEAFF | TRBJ1-1 | TRBV10-3 | .
CASSQGVGYSYNSPLHF | TRBJ1-6 | TRBV4-1 | .
CASSLPYDEQYF | TRBJ2-7 | TRBV12-3/TRBV12-4 | few
CASSDGGEGKQYF | TRBJ2-7 | TRBV10-1 | many
CASSQTGTGGPNYGYTF | TRBJ1-2 | TRBV3-1 | few
CASSVTGGRREKLFF | TRBJ1-4 | TRBV19 | .
CASSRDRVIGQPQHF | TRBJ1-5 | TRBV6-1 | .
CASRTPQVSYGYTF | TRBJ1-2 | TRBV28 | few
CASGGQGRNEQFF | TRBJ2-1 | TRBV7-3 | many
CASSRPFRDRGYLSNQPQHF | TRBJ1-5 | TRBV7-3 | few
CASSLRLSGTGELFF | TRBJ2-2 | TRBV5-1 | few
CASRERDYSNQPQHF | TRBJ1-5 | TRBV4-1 | few
CSARDQSGSNEKLFF | TRBJ1-4 | TRBV20-1 | many
CATSDYTRTSSHEQFF | . | TRBV24-1 | .
CASSFMPSGPYGYTF | TRBJ1-2 | TRBV27 | .
CASGGQGNQPQHF | TRBJ1-5 | TRBV2 | many
CASNNAGTTEAFF | TRBJ1-1 | TRBV12-3/TRBV12-4 | many
CASSYSGTGYEQFF | TRBJ2-1 | TRBV6-2/TRBV6-3 | many
CASSDVSGAYTGELFF | TRBJ2-2 | TRBV2 | .
CATSDIAQGLKNNEQFF | TRBJ2-1 | TRBV24-1 | .
CAWDSDYGYTF | TRBJ1-2 | TRBV30 | many
CASSQEGGSPYQPQHF | TRBJ1-5 | TRBV4-2 | few
CSATPGRYGYTF | TRBJ1-2 | TRBV20-1 | many
CSARAGSYNEQFF | TRBJ2-1 | TRBV20-1 | .
CASSYGGGGYEQYF | TRBJ2-7 | TRBV6-2/TRBV6-3 | many
CASREGRSYNSPLHF | TRBJ1-6 | TRBV3-1 | many
CASRSLTDTQYF | TRBJ2-3 | TRBV11-1 | many
CASSTKTQGHYGYTF | TRBJ1-2 | TRBV7-9 | many
CASSLLLATEETQYF | TRBJ2-5 | TRBV5-5 | many
CASSEEWNTEAFF | TRBJ1-1 | TRBV2 | many
CASSLALSESNQPQHF | TRBJ1-5 | TRBV12-3/TRBV12-4 | many
CASSSNNRGYTEAFF | TRBJ1-1 | TRBV5-1 | many
CASSLVRGWNTEAFF | TRBJ1-1 | TRBV7-2 | .
CASSPRAGPETQYF | TRBJ2-5 | TRBV5-5 | .
CASSNRQTQGSDTQYF | TRBJ2-3 | TRBV9 | few
CATLNSGGYYEQYF | TRBJ2-7 | TRBV6-1 | many
CASSRQYEQYF | TRBJ2-7 | TRBV6-1 | many
CASKKGTEAFF | TRBJ1-1 | TRBV2 | many